Below, 31 T cell receptor beta chains from the same sample are listed, as sequenced in a study of blood T cells in healthy people across ages (dated by TCRdb to the mid-2010s). The library was generated by 5' RACE. TCRdb names Illumina HiSeq 2500 as the instrument used. A second PCR of about 7 to 12 cycles was run with a J-beta primer mix and a sample-barcoded 5' primer. The raw public reads went through TCRdb reprocessing: fastp at Q25, MiXCR clone calling, in-frame beta chains kept. Each CDR3 protein gets just one entry, which takes the most common genes and DNA from the rows behind it. The sample table shows about 290,000 distinct CDR3 sequences, and 25% to 30% are seen once. 29% of the sample lies in the top ten. The sample taken for sequencing was blood. The receptors shown here come from a woman between 65 and 79 years old in good health.

The chain links TRBV28 to TRBJ2-1; tentatively, D is TRBD1 (6 bases). V was cut by 4 bases and J by 9 bases, with 10 bases left in between. Germline lookup yields CDR1 MDHEN and CDR2 SYDVKM. This CDR3 region has 12 residues. CDR3 protein: CASSSTGREQFF. CDR3 nucleotides: TGTGCCAGCAGTTCCACAGGGCGTGAGCAGTTCTTC.

The V gene is TRBV29-1, the J gene TRBJ1-1; D unresolved. This CDR3 contains 12 residues. V lost 7 bases and J lost 2, with 11 bases in between. Germline assignment: CDR1 SQVTM and CDR2 ANQGSEA. The CDR3 DNA reads TGCAGCGCCGACGACCTAAACACTGAAGCTTTCTTT. This sequence encodes CSADDLNTEAFF.

This clonotype was found a few times. The rearrangement joins TRBV6-4 to TRBJ2-3; TRBD2 matches at 8 bases. Germline loops: CDR1 MRHNA, CDR2 SNTAGT. The CDR3 runs 13 residues. J gave up 2 bases and V 10 bases, and 5 bases lay outside the gene matches. For the CDR3, the DNA is TGTGCCAAGATAGCGGGGACCACAGATACGCAGTATTTT. It codes for CAKIAGTTDTQYF.

This clonotype was seen a few times. CDR3 DNA: TGTGCCAGCAGCTTTGGGGCGCCTAGTGAGCAGTTCTTC. Translating it yields CASSFGAPSEQFF. J is TRBJ2-5 and V is TRBV14, with D possibly TRBD1 on 5 matching bases. Near its end, the DNA agrees better with TRBJ2-1, so the J call may be wrong. The CDR3 is 13 amino acids. Germline values: CDR1 SGHDN, CDR2 FVKESK.

This chain connects TRBV29-1 to TRBJ2-3; D is possibly TRBD2 (5 bases). V gave up 0 bases and J gave up 0 bases, with 13 bases separating them. Germline CDR1 is SQVTM and CDR2 is ANQGSEA. There are 16 residues in the CDR3. CDR3 sequence (DNA): TGCAGCGTTGAAGAAGGCCTAGCCGATAGCACAGATACGCAGTATTTT. Its protein product is CSVEEGLADSTDTQYF.

In its sample, this clonotype was seen many times. CDR3 coding DNA: TGTGCCAGCAGTGGCTCGGGACAGTCAAACGCGCAGTATTTT. Translating it yields CASSGSGQSNAQYF. The gene calls are TRBV2 and TRBJ2-3; the match to TRBD1 covers 7 bases. The germline gives CDR1 SNHLY, CDR2 FYNNEI. Trimming removed 4 bases from V and 10 bases from J; junction bases left unmatched: 11. This CDR3 spans 14 amino acids.

This sequence joins TRBV20-1 and TRBJ2-7; 8 positions agree with TRBD2. The CDR3 is 14 amino acids. Germline-derived CDR1 and CDR2 are DFQATT and SNEGSKA (reference sequence). J was trimmed by 3 bases and V by 3 bases; bases with no gene match: 7. CDR3 nucleotide sequence: TGCAGTGCTAGGGGCGGGGGGAACCGCTACGAGCAGTACTTC. Its protein is CSARGGGNRYEQYF.

This chain joins TRBV12-3 or TRBV12-4 and TRBJ2-1; D remains unclear. The CDR3 is made up of 11 amino acids. V was clipped by 7 bases and J by 9 bases, with 10 bases between them. Written as DNA, the CDR3 is TGTGCCAGCAACTTAGCCGGTGAGCAGTTCTTC. Translating it yields CASNLAGEQFF.

To note about this clonotype: Just one base apart from a much larger clone, this may be a read error. The V and J genes are TRBV4-1 and TRBJ2-5; D remains unclear. The CDR3 sequence is 11 residues long. The ends were cut back, 2 bases at V and 7 bases at J, with 5 bases in the middle. The germline CDR1 and CDR2 sequences are MGHRA and YSYEKL. CDR3 coding DNA: TGCGCCAGCAGCCAACGAGGGACCCAGTACTTC. Amino acid sequence: CASSQRGTQYF.

This chain links TRBV2 with TRBJ2-1; tentatively, D is TRBD1 (6 bases). The assigned J gene may be wrong: the sequence end matches TRBJ2-5 better. The CDR3 extends over 15 amino acids. Germline V CDR1 and CDR2: SNHLY, FYNNEI. The CDR3 reads CASSEAGAPGETQYF. CDR3 coding DNA: TGTGCCAGCAGTGAAGCGGGGGCACCTGGGGAGACCCAGTACTTC.

This clonotype has only a few counts. The chain joins TRBV5-1 to TRBJ2-7; 8 nucleotides match TRBD1. Germline lookup yields CDR1 SGHRS and CDR2 YFSETQ. V was pared by 5 bases and J by 3 bases, with 10 bases of the junction left unmatched. CDR3 size: 15 residues. The CDR3 DNA sequence: TGCGCCAGCAGGGAAAGGACAGGGCTTATCTACGAGCAGTACTTC. Translated: CASRERTGLIYEQYF.

This clonotype was seen a handful of times. The V and J genes are TRBV4-2 and TRBJ2-2; 8 positions match TRBD2. This CDR3 region has 16 residues. Germline values: CDR1 LGHNA, CDR2 YNFKEQ. The V segment lost 0 bases and the J segment 6 bases; nucleotides outside the gene matches: 6. The CDR3: CASSQDSSGSAGELFF. The CDR3 DNA follows: TGTGCCAGCAGCCAAGATTCCAGCGGGAGCGCCGGGGAGCTGTTTTTT.

This clonotype has ten or more counts. J is TRBJ1-1 and V is TRBV7-3; D is unclear. CDR3 size: 13 residues. Germline CDR1 reads SGHTA; CDR2 reads FQGTGA. The ends were cut back, 5 bases at V and 4 bases at J, with 11 bases in the middle. CDR3 sequence (DNA): TGTGCCAGCAGCGGCGAATTGGGCACTGAAGCTTTCTTT. It encodes CASSGELGTEAFF.

The gene calls are TRBV2 and TRBJ2-1, with D unresolved. The CDR3 sequence is 13 residues long. Trimming left V 2 bases short and J 14 bases short, with 16 bases between. Germline-derived CDR1 and CDR2 are SNHLY and FYNNEI. CDR3 bases: TGTGCCAGCAGTGAACTTGGGCTTTGGAGAGAGTTCTTC. It is translated as CASSELGLWREFF.

The V call is TRBV24-1, the J call TRBJ1-2; 7 bases are shared with TRBD1. Trimming took 4 bases from V and 3 from J; bases not matched to a gene: 7. The CDR3 length is 15 residues. Germline assignment: CDR1 KGHDR and CDR2 SFDVKD. CDR3 loop: CATSDPTGSDYGYTF. In DNA, the CDR3 is TGTGCCACCAGTGACCCGACAGGGTCGGACTATGGCTACACCTTC.

V is TRBV5-1 and J is TRBJ2-2; no clear D. The CDR3 loop spans 13 amino acids. Germline values: CDR1 SGHRS, CDR2 YFSETQ. V lost 0 bases to trimming and J lost 7 bases, with 7 bases between them. CDR3 region: CASSLVVGGELFF. As DNA, the CDR3 is TGCGCCAGCAGCTTGGTGGTGGGCGGGGAGCTGTTTTTT.

This clonotype was found many times. The V and J genes are TRBV4-1 and TRBJ2-5; D call uncertain. The V end was cut by 0 bases, the J end by 7 bases, with 12 bases between. The CDR3 is 14 residues long. Per the germline V gene, CDR1 is MGHRA and CDR2 is YSYEKL. This CDR3 is CASSQEAAERTQYF. In DNA form, the CDR3 reads TGCGCCAGCAGCCAAGAGGCGGCGGAGAGGACCCAGTACTTC.

Only a few counts were recorded for this clonotype. V usage is TRBV29-1 and J usage is TRBJ2-1; D is possibly TRBD1 or TRBD2 (6 bases each). The V gene lost 6 bases and the J gene lost 6 bases, with 18 bases spanning the gap. Germline assignment: CDR1 SQVTM and CDR2 ANQGSEA. The CDR3 consists of 14 residues. CDR3 coding DNA: TGCAGCGTGGAGGGGAGAGACAGGATCAATGAGCAGTTCTTC. Its translation: CSVEGRDRINEQFF.

The rearrangement joins TRBV3-1 to TRBJ1-4; 7 nucleotides line up with TRBD1. Germline V lookup: CDR1 LGHDT, CDR2 YNNKEL (reference sequence). V was clipped by 0 bases and J by 3 bases; unmatched bases: 4. This CDR3 spans 16 amino acids. CDR3 region: CASSQDWDSSNEKLFF. The CDR3 DNA follows: TGTGCCAGCAGCCAAGATTGGGACAGCTCTAATGAAAAACTGTTTTTT.

A note on this clonotype: At one boundary the junction diverges from the germline segment, which might be a read error. This chain joins TRBV3-1 and TRBJ1-1; weak D call: TRBD1 (6 bases). The CDR3 runs 16 residues. CDR1 LGHDT and CDR2 YNNKEL come from the germline V gene (reference sequence). CDR3 sequence: CVSSRGFSGANTEAFF. CDR3 in DNA: TGTGTCAGCAGCCGCGGCTTTTCGGGGGCGAACACTGAAGCTTTCTTT.

This clonotype was detected a few times. Relative to the germline gene, one junction end is altered; a read error may explain this. The genes are TRBV2 and TRBJ2-5; D may match TRBD1 or TRBD2 (6 bases each). The CDR3 sequence is 12 residues long. Germline V gene sequence: CDR1 SNHLY, CDR2 FYNNEI. Here the CDR3 DNA reads TGTGCCAGCAGTGAAGGGGGGGCAGCCTCGTTCTTC. Translating gives CASSEGGAASFF.

A few counts support this clonotype. The V call is TRBV20-1, the J call TRBJ2-7; D uncertain. Judging by the DNA end, TRBJ2-1 fits better; the J call may be wrong. The CDR3 totals 13 residues. CDR1 and CDR2 (germline): DFQATT, SNEGSKA (reference sequence). The CDR3 protein is CSANGGVDNEQFF. CDR3 DNA: TGCAGTGCTAATGGTGGAGTGGACAATGAGCAGTTCTTC.

This clonotype was seen a few times. The CDR3, as DNA: TGTGCCAGCAGTTACGGGAACATTCAGTACTTC. Its protein product is CASSYGNIQYF. The V gene is TRBV6-5, the J gene TRBJ2-4; D uncertain. The CDR3 spans 11 residues. Germline assignment: CDR1 MNHEY and CDR2 SVGAGI. Trimming took off 2 bases at V and 7 bases at J, with 3 bases between the two ends.

This clonotype was seen a few times. The chain has TRBV10-3 and TRBJ2-7; TRBD1 or TRBD2 may be the D gene (6 bases each). Trimming left V 6 bases short and J 2 bases short, with 26 bases between. The CDR3 contains 18 residues. Germline-derived CDR1 and CDR2 are ENHRY and SYGVKD. The CDR3 sequence is CAISLGGWGAAEAYEQYF. The CDR3 region has the DNA TGTGCCATCAGCCTTGGAGGCTGGGGGGCGGCGGAGGCCTACGAGCAGTACTTC.

The chain uses TRBV12-3 or TRBV12-4 and TRBJ2-5; TRBD2 agrees at 7 bases. V shed 2 bases, J shed 5 bases, and the junction held 14 bases outside the gene matches. This CDR3 spans 17 amino acids. The CDR3 DNA sequence: TGTGCCAGCAGTTTACGGTCCGGCAACCTGGGAGGGGAGACCCAGTACTTC. The encoded protein is CASSLRSGNLGGETQYF.

This chain joins TRBV6-6 and TRBJ2-7; D unresolved. CDR3 size: 14 residues. Germline lookup yields CDR1 MNHNY and CDR2 SVGAGI (reference sequence). V was shortened by 2 bases and J by 2 bases, with 10 bases between the two germline ends. This CDR3 reads CASSYRQLTYEQYF. CDR3 in DNA: TGTGCCAGCAGTTACCGGCAGTTAACCTACGAGCAGTACTTC.

This clonotype appeared a few times. The chain joins TRBV7-2 to TRBJ1-4; D unclear. This CDR3 comprises 13 residues. Germline V gene data show CDR1 as SGHTA and CDR2 as FQGNSA. V was clipped by 5 bases and J by 10 bases, with 14 bases between them. The CDR3 coding sequence is TGTGCCAGCAGCCCCCAGAGTGACGGAAAACTGTTTTTT. This sequence encodes CASSPQSDGKLFF.

In the case of this clonotype: A read error may produce the germline difference seen at one junction end. The rearrangement links TRBV20-1 to TRBJ1-1; D perhaps matches TRBD1 (6 bases). Germline CDR1 reads DFQATT; CDR2 reads SNEGSKA (reference sequence). The CDR3 contains 15 residues. CDR3 amino acids: CSAPGAGQPNTEAFF. The DNA for the CDR3 is TGCAGTGCCCCCGGGGCCGGACAGCCTAACACTGAAGCCTTCTTT.

The chain couples TRBV15 to TRBJ2-7, with D perhaps TRBD2 (5 bases). Germline values: CDR1 LNHNV, CDR2 YYDKDF (reference sequence). The CDR3 runs to 15 residues. The V end was cut by 3 bases, the J end by 6 bases, with 18 bases between. The CDR3 bases are TGTGCCACCAGCAGCCCCAAGAGAGGGCTAAGCGAGCAGTACTTC. Protein product: CATSSPKRGLSEQYF.

This clonotype appeared a few times. This chain connects TRBV28 to TRBJ1-5; weak D call: TRBD1 (6 bases). This CDR3 has 15 residues. Germline V CDR1 and CDR2: MDHEN, SYDVKM. V was clipped by 6 bases and J by 3 bases, with 15 bases between them. CDR3 protein: CASRNRDRANQPQHF. As DNA, the CDR3 is TGTGCCAGCAGGAACAGGGATAGGGCCAATCAGCCCCAGCATTTT.

The CDR3 region has the DNA TGCGCCAGCGGCACAAGCGGAGTTAACCACAATGAGCAGTTCTTC. Translated, it gives CASGTSGVNHNEQFF. J is TRBJ2-1 and V is TRBV5-1, with TRBD2 as a possible D gene (5 bases). The V and J ends lost 7 bases and 5 bases respectively, with 19 bases between them. The CDR3 loop spans 15 amino acids. CDR1 and CDR2 (germline): SGHRS, YFSETQ.